What follows describes a single T cell receptor beta chain. Germline CDR1 SGHAT, CDR2 FQNNGV. This CDR3 comprises 14 residues. The V end lost 1 base, the J end lost 4 bases, and 11 bases lay between the germline ends. The data are from a study of blood T cell repertoires in COVID-19. Looking at the study overall: The samples span acute and convalescent COVID-19 from the United States, Italy and Spain. PBMCs, B-cell-depleted T cells, or T cells were the source of the cDNA or gDNA that made up the material.

In the original workflow: The assay estimated nucleated cells by amplifying reference gene primers. The data were produced by immunoSEQ multiplex PCR, yet TCRdb's version contains in-frame clones alone and is incomplete. Clone size and V and J calls were adopted from that table, with D and trimming inferred from the DNA. The table records 97,000 or so clones, around 90% of them present only once. The chain recombines TRBV11-2 with TRBJ2-7; possible D gene TRBD2, 5 bases. Sequencing was carried out using peripheral blood. This clonotype originated in a man aged 50-60 years with active or convalescent COVID-19. CDR3: CASSLGLRGYEQYF. The DNA for the CDR3 is TGTGCCAGCAGCTTAGGACTACGGGGATACGAGCAGTACTTC.